A selection of T cell receptor beta chains follows, all from one sample in a study of blood T cell repertoires in COVID-19. Profiled with immunoSEQ multiplex PCR; TCRdb holds only in-frame clones, not every one. The table records more than 85,000 clones, about 90% of them present only once. Sequencing input: peripheral blood. The receptors were gathered from a human donor in a cohort sampled during active COVID-19. CDR3s leave out the opening cysteine and the closing phenylalanine or tryptophan.

V gene: TRBV5-1
CDR3 protein: ASSSNTGKDTQY

V gene: TRBV4-3
CDR3 protein: ASSQTGGWREKLF

V gene: TRBV7-8
CDR3 protein: ASSLAGAASYNEQF

V gene: TRBV15
CDR3 protein: ATSSDRGSNQPQH

V gene: TRBV5-1
CDR3 protein: ASSLAVAGANTGELF

V gene: TRBV18
CDR3 protein: ASSRGLNQPQH

V gene: TRBV6-6
CDR3 protein: ASSAEERFIVTQY

V gene: TRBV4-1
CDR3 protein: ASSQDGGGGGTDTQY

V gene: TRBV6-6
CDR3 protein: ASSYSQGWDNSPLH

V gene: TRBV18
CDR3 protein: ASSSYGTGLTEAF

V gene: TRBV27
CDR3 protein: ASIQGLEQY

V gene: TRBV18
CDR3 protein: ASSPPGRGGTDTQY

V gene: TRBV4-1
CDR3 protein: ASSQDGRGNQPQH

V gene: TRBV7-6
CDR3 protein: ASSQGLPHTDTQY

V gene: TRBV5-8
CDR3 protein: ASVRGTGFNTEAF

V gene: TRBV27
CDR3 protein: ASSFAWPGNTIY

V gene: TRBV9
CDR3 protein: ASSVVQRGTGELF

V gene: TRBV10-3
CDR3 protein: AISVNRELGEAF

V gene: TRBV11-3
CDR3 protein: ASSSADRPKNIQY

V gene: TRBV5-6
CDR3 protein: ASSLGIGQLNTEAF

V gene: TRBV12-5
CDR3 protein: ASGLAIQGIAEAF

V gene: TRBV7-9
CDR3 protein: ASSPGGAGGNTIY

V gene: TRBV7-8
CDR3 protein: ASSPRTGNEQY

V gene: TRBV12-1
CDR3 protein: ASSFVVVYATNEKLF

V gene: TRBV19
CDR3 protein: ASTDRFREQY

V gene: TRBV3-1/TRBV3-2
CDR3 protein: ASSPNHLANYGYT

V gene: TRBV4-2
CDR3 protein: ASSRTSVSTDTQY

V gene: TRBV13
CDR3 protein: ASSLGASVGTDTQY

V gene: TRBV5-5
CDR3 protein: ASSLWGVAF

V gene: TRBV18
CDR3 protein: ASSPNIGDRGDTEAF

V gene: TRBV7-9
CDR3 protein: ASSFLGEDSYNEQF

V gene: TRBV7-3
CDR3 protein: ASSSSGGRRETQY

V gene: TRBV28
CDR3 protein: ASVRAPREAF

V gene: TRBV12-3/TRBV12-4
CDR3 protein: ASSLPGVYEQY

V gene: TRBV7-2
CDR3 protein: ASSSRRVSWNEQY

V gene: TRBV19
CDR3 protein: ASSTERQGKAF

V gene: TRBV10-2
CDR3 protein: ASSEGAGDTEAF

V gene: TRBV6-5
CDR3 protein: ASSFQNSPLH

V gene: TRBV7-9
CDR3 protein: ASSLLAGGYEQY